This T cell receptor beta chain comes out of a study of T cell responses to AZD1222 COVID-19 vaccine (dated by TCRdb to 2020 to 2023). Describing the broader study: A total of 233 trial participants underwent TCR sequencing, of whom about 210 had received two doses of AZD1222 and 26 had received two doses of the MenACWY control vaccine. Trial participants were enrolled by age into subgroups of 18-55, 56-69 and 70-plus years, and around 150, 29 and 61 TCR-sequenced participants, respectively, were included in these subgroups.

The full study reports these points: In the small 56-69-year group, the increase in depth fell short of significance, most likely because of low power. Most participants were white British and females outnumbered males, and the authors suggested that clonal diversity may have been underestimated. CD4 TCRs associated with the vaccine covered the entire spike protein, and the dominant responses were in regions 160-218 and 743-854. A significant rise in spike-specific TCR breadth and depth was observed after two AZD1222 doses relative to day 0 and relative to MenACWY recipients. Conclusions about previously exposed vaccinees are limited, since just six or seven AZD1222 recipients were seropositive for SARS-CoV-2 at baseline. Nearly half of unique spike-specific TCRs reportedly recognized epitopes outside regions mutated in the B.1.351 and B.1.1.7 variants. No day 14 peak-response samples were available, so repertoires were characterized only after the peak T cell response.

The CDR3 numbers 13 residues from cysteine through phenylalanine. Here the CDR3 DNA is all that survives: 39 bases in frame from base 1. Deletion took 0 bases off V and 4 bases off J, with a span of 7 bases between the germline ends. In the germline V gene, CDR1 corresponds to MDHEN and CDR2 to SYDVKM. As to this clone: Its antigen has not been determined. Base quality data are lacking; no much larger clone is found one base away.

The label giving this sample's time point can be read as: about 28 days (+/-7) after the second vaccine dose. The sample's treatment or condition label, decoded: meningococcal conjugate vaccine given as trial control. Samples from vaccinated people were obtained from the UK trials COV001 and COV002, which included a single-blind randomized controlled phase 2/3 trial of AZD1222 (ChAdOx1 nCoV-19) in healthy adults. For TCRbeta chain sequencing, PBMC samples from trial participants were taken at day 0 and at day 28 after the second dose. The CDR3 regions of human TCRbeta chains were analyzed by immunosequencing. The authors' analysis ran thus. Repertoire TCRs were checked for matches against a reference library of SARS-CoV-2-specific TCRs that had been generated using the MIRA antigen-specificity platform. Breadth was defined as the fraction of unique TCRs that were SARS-CoV-2-associated. Depth was defined as the fraction of total T cells that were SARS-CoV-2-associated. Each spike-specific TCR was assigned to its reactive spike region and to a CD4 or CD8 class using the MIRA data. Log10-transformed breadth and depth values were compared by one-way ANOVA with Sidak's multiple comparisons tests. TCRdb obtained this table from immuneACCESS and retained in-frame rearrangements with V and J assigned. These tables miss some clones; where compared with another copy, unresolved V genes account for less than half of the shortfall, and the remainder is unexplained. That table supplies the V and J calls and clone size; D and trimming were determined from the DNA. For this sample there are approximately 210,000 clones; roughly 94% appear just once. The ten largest clones capture around 1.5% of the sample.

The rearrangement combines TRBV28 with TRBJ2-7, with a weak D call of TRBD1 (5 bases match). The source material was peripheral blood, sampled 28 days after the second dose of the MenACWY control vaccine. The clonotype was recovered from an adult who received the MenACWY meningococcal vaccine as a control. The bases are TGTGCCAGCAGTTTATGGGACAAATACGAGCAGTACTTC. Its protein is CASSLWDKYEQYF.